The 20 T cell receptor beta chains in this list originate from one sample, sequenced in a study of radiation and T cells in renal cell carcinoma. Time point indicated: blood 4 weeks post-SBRT, at nephrectomy. Treatment reported: 15 Gy SBRT to primary tumor, nephrectomy 4 weeks later. TCRdb's copy holds only in-frame clones and misses some; the assay was immunoSEQ multiplex PCR. The profile shows about 170,000 clones, about 87% of them singletons. The specimen comprised blood, sampled from a patient whose treatment included radiotherapy and nephrectomy. These TCRs come from a woman aged 50 to 60 with renal cell carcinoma.

V gene TRBV30 combines with J gene TRBJ2-7; tentatively, D is TRBD1 (6 bases). This CDR3 has 14 residues. The V and J ends lost 0 bases and 0 bases respectively, with 9 bases between them. The germline V gene has CDR1 GTSNPN and CDR2 SVGIG (reference sequence). The CDR3 DNA reads TGTGCCTGGAGTGTATCGGACAGCTCCTACGAGCAGTACTTC. Amino acids: CAWSVSDSSYEQYF.

The CDR3: CASSLDSETQYF. CDR3 nucleotides: TGTGCCAGCAGCTTGGACTCGGAGACCCAGTACTTC. The chain carries TRBV5-4 and TRBJ2-5; D is unclear. The germline V gene encodes CDR1 SGHNT and CDR2 YYREEE (reference sequence). V lost 0 bases and J 5 bases, leaving 5 bases between the germline ends. This CDR3 is 12 amino acids long. The variable domain in full, completed from reference TRBV5-4 and TRBJ2-5, reads ETGVTQSPTHLIKTRGQQVTLRCSSQSGHNTVSWYQQALGQGPQFIFQYYREEENGRGNFPPRFSGLQFPNYSSELNVNALELDDSALYLCASSLDSETQYFGPGTRLLVL.

This sequence joins TRBV2 and TRBJ2-1, with D perhaps matching TRBD2 (7 bases). Trimming took 7 bases from V and 2 from J, leaving 15 bases between them. Germline V gene sequence: CDR1 SNHLY, CDR2 FYNNEI. This CDR3 has 15 residues. The CDR3 nucleotides read TGTGCCAGCATTCACGGGGGGCCCCCCTACAATGAGCAGTTCTTC. It yields the protein CASIHGGPPYNEQFF.

A single count supports this clone. The V and J genes are TRBV7-2 and TRBJ2-1; 9 positions match TRBD2. V lost 5 bases, J lost 8 bases, and 10 bases stayed unmatched. CDR1 is SGHTA, CDR2 FQGNSA, per germline. The CDR3 totals 15 residues. The CDR3 region is CASSAAGGFFHEQFF. In nucleotides, the CDR3 is TGTGCCAGCAGCGCCGCGGGGGGGTTCTTCCATGAGCAGTTCTTC.

The chain combines TRBV9 with TRBJ2-1; the D is unclear. V dropped 0 bases and J dropped 4 bases, with 5 bases sitting between them. The CDR3 length is 13 residues. Germline V gives CDR1 SGDLS, CDR2 YYNGEE. The DNA for the CDR3 is TGTGCCAGCAGCGTAGGTCAGTACAATGAGCAGTTCTTC. Protein: CASSVGQYNEQFF.

V and J are TRBV9 and TRBJ1-3, with D possibly TRBD1 on 5 matching bases. The germline V gene has CDR1 SGDLS and CDR2 YYNGEE. CDR3 length: 15 amino acids. V gave up 2 bases and J gave up 6 bases, with 15 bases separating them. CDR3 DNA sequence: TGTGCCAGCAGCGTTGGGGGGAGCCTAGAAAACACCATATATTTT. Protein: CASSVGGSLENTIYF.

This chain links TRBV5-4 with TRBJ2-3, with TRBD2 as a possible D gene (6 bases). Per germline, CDR1 SGHNT and CDR2 YYREEE (reference sequence). V was trimmed by 0 bases and J by 2 bases, leaving 10 bases between them. The CDR3 length is 15 residues. CDR3: CASSLGGVFTDTQYF. Written as DNA, the CDR3 is TGTGCCAGCAGCTTGGGCGGGGTGTTCACAGATACGCAGTATTTT.

J is TRBJ2-7 and V is TRBV10-3; a possible D gene is TRBD1 (6 bases). The germline V gene encodes CDR1 ENHRY and CDR2 SYGVKD. The CDR3 runs to 14 residues. The V gene lost 2 bases and the J gene lost 6 bases, with 14 bases spanning the gap. The CDR3, as DNA: TGTGCCATCAGTGAGCGACCCACAGGGATCGAGCAGTACTTC. Its protein product is CAISERPTGIEQYF.

The chain has TRBV19 and TRBJ1-4, with 8 bases aligning to TRBD1. The germline CDR1 and CDR2 sequences are LNHDA and SQIVND (reference sequence). The CDR3 extends over 17 amino acids. With 4 bases clipped from V and 7 bases from J, the junction kept 14 bases outside the gene matches. CDR3 bases: TGTGCCAGTAGTAAAGACAGGGGCCACGAATTAGGTGAAAAACTGTTTTTT. Translated: CASSKDRGHELGEKLFF.

The V gene is TRBV21-1, the J gene TRBJ1-1. TRBV21-1 is described as a pseudogene. This CDR3 comprises 15 residues. CDR3 loop: CASSKPPGKNTEAFF. CDR3 nucleotide sequence: TGTGCCAGCAGCAAACCGCCGGGCAAGAACACTGAAGCTTTCTTT.

The genes are TRBV5-6 and TRBJ2-7; 7 bases match TRBD1. There are 16 residues in the CDR3. CDR1 is SGHDT and CDR2 is YYEEEE in the germline V gene. With 3 bases clipped from V and 5 bases from J, the junction kept 14 bases outside the gene matches. Here the CDR3 DNA reads TGTGCCAGCAGCTCAATGTCCGGGACAGATTCCCACGAGCAGTACTTC. Translation gives CASSSMSGTDSHEQYF. Using reference TRBV5-6 and TRBJ2-7 for the parts outside the CDR3, the full variable domain is DAGVTQSPTHLIKTRGQQVTLRCSPKSGHDTVSWYQQALGQGPQFIFQYYEEEERQRGNFPDRFSGHQFPNYSSELNVNALLLGDSALYLCASSSMSGTDSHEQYFGPGTRLTVT.

The rearrangement uses TRBV6-5 and TRBJ2-7; 9 positions match TRBD2. Germline CDR1 MNHEY, CDR2 SVGAGI. V dropped 10 bases and J dropped 5; count of bases not matched to a gene: 12. CDR3 length: 14 amino acids. The CDR3 here is CAIKRSGGIHEQYF. The DNA for the CDR3 is TGTGCCATCAAAAGGAGCGGGGGGATCCACGAGCAGTACTTC.

The sample holds one count of this clone. The rearrangement joins TRBV4-3 to TRBJ2-1; D is unresolved. Trimming cost V 0 bases and J 2 bases, with 11 bases left between them. The CDR3 spans 16 residues. Looked up from germline, CDR1 is LGHNA and CDR2 is YSLEER. The CDR3 reads CASSQDSPWTYNEQFF. The CDR3 DNA is TGCGCCAGCAGCCAAGATTCGCCCTGGACCTACAATGAGCAGTTCTTC.

The V gene is TRBV6-1, the J gene TRBJ2-6; D remains ambiguous. V dropped 6 bases and J dropped 2 bases, with 17 bases sitting between them. The V gene's germline CDR1 is MNHNS and CDR2 SASEGT. The CDR3 runs to 17 residues. The CDR3 region is CASSELPAGAGANVLTF. CDR3 in DNA: TGTGCCAGCAGCGAACTCCCCGCTGGAGCTGGGGCCAACGTCCTGACTTTC.

This clone was picked up many times. The gene calls are TRBV7-2 and TRBJ2-2; D may be TRBD1 (6 bases). There are 16 residues in the CDR3. V was trimmed by 1 base and J by 9 bases, leaving 18 bases between them. From germline, CDR1 is SGHTA and CDR2 FQGNSA. CDR3 in DNA: TGTGCCAGCAGCTTAGATGTGGCAGGGGCTCCCCGGGAGCTGTTTTTT. Encoded protein: CASSLDVAGAPRELFF.

The V gene is TRBV5-4, the J gene TRBJ2-3; TRBD2 agrees at 7 bases. Germline CDR1 reads SGHNT; CDR2 reads YYREEE (reference sequence). The CDR3 is 15 amino acids. Germline trimming cut 1 base from V and 4 bases from J; bases unmatched to any gene: 6. The CDR3 coding sequence is TGTGCCAGCAGCTTGTTGCGGGGGAACGCAGATACGCAGTATTTT. Amino acid sequence: CASSLLRGNADTQYF.

This clone was detected only once. The chain employs TRBV6-5 and TRBJ2-3; 12 bases are shared with TRBD2. The CDR3 runs to 15 residues. With V trimmed by 2 bases and J by 6 bases, 3 bases remained unmatched. Germline values: CDR1 MNHEY, CDR2 SVGAGI. Here the CDR3 DNA reads TGTGCCAGCAGTTACAGGACTAGCGGGGCGGATACGCAGTATTTT. Translating it yields CASSYRTSGADTQYF.

The chain joins TRBV7-3 to TRBJ2-3; D possibly matches TRBD1 or TRBD2 (6 bases each). Trimming took 4 bases from V and 1 from J, leaving 12 bases between them. Germline V gene lookup returns CDR1 SGHTA and CDR2 FQGTGA. CDR3 length: 15 residues. The CDR3: CASSSTGGGTDTQYF. In DNA form, the CDR3 reads TGTGCCAGCAGCTCAACCGGGGGCGGCACAGATACGCAGTATTTT.

The chain uses TRBV27 and TRBJ2-3, with TRBD2 matching 9 bases. The CDR3 is made up of 17 amino acids. The germline CDR1 and CDR2 sequences are MNHEY and SMNVEV (reference sequence). V gave up 1 base and J gave up 6 bases; unmatched junction bases: 11. As DNA, the CDR3 is TGTGCCAGCAGTTTATTTTGGACTAGCGCCGGTTTGGATACGCAGTATTTT. Translated: CASSLFWTSAGLDTQYF.

The rearrangement links TRBV10-3 to TRBJ2-5; the D is unclear. This CDR3 has 13 residues. Trimming stripped 2 bases from V and 2 bases from J, with 6 bases between. Germline CDR1 is ENHRY and CDR2 is SYGVKD. As DNA, the CDR3 is TGTGCCATCAGTGAGGGTCAGCAAGAGACCCAGTACTTC. As protein: CAISEGQQETQYF.